The present TCR beta chain was sequenced within a study of T cells in Graves' hyperthyroidism and ophthalmopathy. The CDR3 loop spans 15 amino acids. Germline CDR1 reads LNHDA; CDR2 reads SQIVND (reference sequence). As to this clonotype: One end of the junction is discordant with germline, which a read error may explain.

The TCR beta CDR3 regions underwent amplification using RNA transcripts as the source. The HTBI set primed first-round TCR CDR3 RT-PCR. TCRdb reprocessed the multiplex PCR reads via MiXCR and lists one record per CDR3 protein. The sample records approximately 710,000 distinct CDR3 sequences, approximately 15% being singletons. This rearrangement joins TRBV19 to TRBJ2-7; TRBD2 is a possible D gene (6 bases). The sequenced material came from blood. The origin of this receptor is a middle-aged man with Graves' hyperthyroidism. Here the CDR3 reads CASSYSAGFSHEQYF. DNA of the CDR3: TGTGCCAGTAGTTATTCCGCGGGATTCTCCCACGAGCAGTACTTC.